A selection of T cell receptor beta chains follows, all from one sample in a study of blood T cell repertoires in COVID-19. Generated by immunoSEQ multiplex PCR, the TCRdb table keeps only in-frame clones and is missing some. The sample consists of 450,000 or so clones, about 87% of them appearing once. The sample taken for sequencing was peripheral blood. The receptor set was obtained from a man in his late teens or twenties with COVID-19, enrolled during active disease. Both conserved end residues are part of each CDR3. A D gene is named only where the DNA matches it firmly. Only part of the rows carry a size: once, few, many, or a class if the clone is expanded.

D	J	V	length	size	DNA	CDR3
NA	TRBJ2-1	TRBV24-1	13	NA	TGTGCCACCAGTGACCTATTACTTGATGAGCAGTTCTTC	CATSDLLLDEQFF
TRBD2	TRBJ2-1	TRBV24-1	16	NA	TGTGCCACCAGTGATCGGACTAGCGGGTCTCTCAATGAGCAGTTCTTC	CATSDRTSGSLNEQFF
NA	TRBJ2-1	TRBV18	13	NA	TGTGCCAGCTCACTGACAGAGTACAATGAGCAGTTCTTC	CASSLTEYNEQFF
TRBD1	TRBJ1-2	TRBV11-2	13	NA	TGTGCCAGCAGCAAGGACAGGGTGGATGGCTACACCTTC	CASSKDRVDGYTF
NA	TRBJ2-7	TRBV7-2	14	NA	TGTGCCAGCAGCTTAGGACACGTAAACTACGAGCAGTACTTC	CASSLGHVNYEQYF
NA	TRBJ1-5	TRBV2	13	NA	TGTGCCAGCAGTTCAGGAAGCAATCAGCCCCAGCATTTT	CASSSGSNQPQHF
NA	TRBJ2-3	TRBV10-1	17	once	TGCGCCAGCACCAACCACCTCAATGGGGCTGGGGCAAATACGCAGTATTTT	CASTNHLNGAGANTQYF
TRBD2	TRBJ2-7	TRBV9	13	NA	TGTGCCAGCAGCGCCCTCGGGGGGTACGAGCAGTACTTC	CASSALGGYEQYF
NA	TRBJ2-7	TRBV27	14	NA	TGTGCCAGCAGTTCCGCGGACAACCAATACGAGCAGTACTTC	CASSSADNQYEQYF
NA	TRBJ1-4	TRBV6-5	16	NA	TGTGCCAGCAGTTCCGACCGTGGGGGGACTAATGAAAAACTGTTTTTT	CASSSDRGGTNEKLFF
NA	TRBJ1-2	TRBV27	14	NA	TGTGCCAGCAGTTTATCGGGAAGGGGCGGAGGCTACACCTTC	CASSLSGRGGGYTF
NA	TRBJ2-5	TRBV7-9	11	NA	TGTGCCAGCAGCTTTCTTGAGACCCAGTACTTC	CASSFLETQYF
TRBD2	TRBJ2-1	TRBV11-2	16	NA	TGTGCCAGCAGCTTAGGGTTAGCGGGACCTTACAATGAGCAGTTCTTC	CASSLGLAGPYNEQFF
TRBD2	TRBJ2-3	TRBV10-1	14	NA	TGCGCCAGCAGTCCGGGACTAGCTGACTATACGCAGTATTTT	CASSPGLADYTQYF
TRBD1	TRBJ2-1	TRBV6-5	15	NA	TGTGCCAGCAGCACAGGACAGGGGGCCTACAATGAGCAGTTCTTC	CASSTGQGAYNEQFF
NA	TRBJ1-5	TRBV4-1	14	NA	TGCGCCAGCAGCCAAGAAACAGGCAATCAGCCCCAGCATTTT	CASSQETGNQPQHF
NA	TRBJ2-3	TRBV7-9	12	NA	TGTGCCAGCAGACAAAGCACAGATACGCAGTATTTT	CASRQSTDTQYF
TRBD1	TRBJ2-5	TRBV2	15	NA	TGTGCCAGCAGCCCGGACAGGGGATTCCAAGAGACCCAGTACTTC	CASSPDRGFQETQYF
NA	TRBJ2-1	TRBV9	16	NA	TGTGCCAGCAGCGAAAATATAGGGGGTGTAAACAATGAGCAGTTCTTC	CASSENIGGVNNEQFF
NA	TRBJ1-5	TRBV2	14	NA	TGTGCCAGCAGTGAACAGGGATTTGGTCAGCCCCAGCATTTT	CASSEQGFGQPQHF
TRBD1	TRBJ1-2	TRBV11-3	16	NA	TGTGCCAGCAGCACCGGCGGGGCCGGACAGGTCTATGGCTACACCTTC	CASSTGGAGQVYGYTF
NA	TRBJ2-3	TRBV7-9	16	NA	TGTGCCAGCAGCTCGACCGGCAGGGGATACACAGATACGCAGTATTTT	CASSSTGRGYTDTQYF
NA	TRBJ2-7	TRBV18	14	many	TGTGCCAGCTCACCAGCCGGGACAAACTACGAGCAGTACTTC	CASSPAGTNYEQYF
NA	TRBJ2-7	TRBV3-1/TRBV3-2	13	NA	TGTGCCAGCAGTCCCGGAGGGCGATACGAGCAGTACTTC	CASSPGGRYEQYF
NA	TRBJ1-5	TRBV6-5	14	NA	TGTGCCAGCAGAACAGAGTCTAGCAATCAGCCCCAGCATTTT	CASRTESSNQPQHF
NA	TRBJ2-1	TRBV21-1	16	NA	TGTGCCAGCAGCAAAGCAGGCGGGCTTTCCTACAATGAGCAGTTCTTC	CASSKAGGLSYNEQFF